Listed here are 7 T cell receptor beta chains from one sample, sequenced in a study of shared clonotypes between healthy human individuals (dated by TCRdb to 2018 to 2021). The library came from the immunoSEQ multiplex PCR assay. This is the immuneACCESS table as TCRdb keeps it, with only in-frame sequences that have V and J called. A part of the clones is gone; compared with another copy, unresolved V genes explain less than half, and the rest is unexplained. The sample table records approximately 110,000 clones; roughly 70% of these occur just once. The ten largest clonotypes hold around 25% of the sample. The sample was memory CD8+ T cells sorted from blood. Sample cell subset or site, as interpreted from the label and publication: CD45RO+ cells pooled with CCR7-negative TemRA cells. Receptors were obtained from a woman in her thirties in good health.

There are many counts of this clone. The gene calls are TRBV2 and TRBJ2-7, with 10 bases aligning to TRBD1. The CDR3 is 16 amino acids. After removal of 3 bases from V and 0 bases from J, the junction contained 5 bases not matched to a gene. The germline V gene encodes CDR1 SNHLY and CDR2 FYNNEI. The CDR3, as DNA: TGTGCCAGCAGTGACCTTGGACAGGGGGTCTCCTACGAGCAGTACTTC. This translates into CASSDLGQGVSYEQYF.

This chain links TRBV5-1 with TRBJ1-1; D perhaps matches TRBD1 (5 bases). V lost 4 bases and J 7 bases, leaving 14 bases between the germline ends. From germline, CDR1 is SGHRS and CDR2 YFSETQ. The CDR3 covers 13 residues. CDR3 sequence (DNA): TGCGCCAGCAGCGAACAGGTAGAGAGTGAAGCTTTCTTT. Amino acids: CASSEQVESEAFF.

The chain joins TRBV5-1 to TRBJ1-2; 11 nucleotides agree with TRBD1. The germline V gene has CDR1 SGHRS and CDR2 YFSETQ. The CDR3 length is 17 residues. With 7 bases clipped from V and 0 bases from J, the junction kept 11 bases outside the gene matches. The CDR3 nucleotides are TGCGCCAGCCGGTGGACAGGGGGCCACGACCCTAACTATGGCTACACCTTC. This gives the protein CASRWTGGHDPNYGYTF.

The V call is TRBV11-1, the J call TRBJ2-7; D could derive from TRBD1 or TRBD2 (5 bases each). V gave up 5 bases and J gave up 4 bases, with 15 bases separating them. This CDR3 spans 14 amino acids. CDR1 SGHAT and CDR2 FQDESV come from the germline V gene (reference sequence). The DNA of the CDR3 is TGTGCCAGCAGCACACCGGGACGGCAGTACGAGCAGTACTTC. Amino acids: CASSTPGRQYEQYF.

This clone was detected a few times. J is TRBJ2-3 and V is TRBV7-6; TRBD2 agrees at 13 bases. This CDR3 is 15 amino acids long. After removal of 5 bases from V and 6 bases from J, the junction contained 5 bases not matched to a gene. Germline V gives CDR1 SGHVS, CDR2 FNYEAQ. As DNA, the CDR3 is TGTGCCAGCAGCCCTCGGACTAGCGGGAGTGATACGCAGTATTTT. Protein: CASSPRTSGSDTQYF.

The chain links TRBV13 to TRBJ1-1, with D possibly TRBD1 on 5 matching bases. Germline lookup yields CDR1 PRHDT and CDR2 FYEKMQ (reference sequence). V was cut by 3 bases and J by 6 bases, with 20 bases left in between. This CDR3 is built from 16 residues. CDR3 protein: CASSFVLGEGISEAFF. CDR3 DNA sequence: TGTGCCAGCAGCTTCGTCCTGGGGGAGGGCATCTCTGAAGCTTTCTTT. The full variable domain, in which reference TRBV13 and TRBJ1-1 provide the parts outside the CDR3, is AAGVIQSPRHLIKEKRETATLKCYPIPRHDTVYWYQQGPGQDPQFLISFYEKMQSDKGSIPDRFSAQQFSDYHSELNMSSLELGDSALYFCASSFVLGEGISEAFFGQGTRLTVV.

This clone came up many times. The CDR3 region is CATSRDRGSGTDTQYF. In DNA, the CDR3 is TGTGCCACCAGCAGAGATCGCGGGAGTGGTACAGATACGCAGTATTTT. The chain has TRBV15 and TRBJ2-3, with 7 bases lining up with TRBD2. The V and J ends lost 0 bases and 3 bases, in that order; junction bases with no gene match: 6. Germline V gene lookup returns CDR1 LNHNV and CDR2 YYDKDF (reference sequence). This CDR3 is built from 16 residues.